This TCR beta chain was captured in a study of blood T cell repertoires in COVID-19. Study-wide context: The United States, Italy and Spain supplied acute and convalescent COVID-19 samples.

Those who participated ranged in age from roughly 18 to 90 years and resided in approximately 26 US areas. Original processing notes: Estimation of nucleated cell counts relied on the amplification of reference gene primers. Here immunoSEQ multiplex PCR was the method, and the copy in TCRdb shows in-frame clones only, minus some. V and J calls plus clone size are reproduced from that table; the DNA served to infer D and trimming. The sample shows under 300,000 clones, about 80% of them seen only once. Germline CDR1 and CDR2: LGHNA and YNFKEQ. The length of the CDR3 is 15 residues. V lost 3 bases and J lost 5; bases outside the gene matches: 4. In this sample, this clone turned up a few times.

Sequencing input: PBMCs or T cells enriched from blood (not recorded which). The TCR originated in a man aged 35-49 years who had recovered from COVID-19. This chain links TRBV4-2 with TRBJ2-3; 11 bases are a match to TRBD2. The DNA of the CDR3 is TGTGCCAGCAGCCAGATAGCGGGGGGGCAAGATACGCAGTATTTT. Translating it yields CASSQIAGGQDTQYF.